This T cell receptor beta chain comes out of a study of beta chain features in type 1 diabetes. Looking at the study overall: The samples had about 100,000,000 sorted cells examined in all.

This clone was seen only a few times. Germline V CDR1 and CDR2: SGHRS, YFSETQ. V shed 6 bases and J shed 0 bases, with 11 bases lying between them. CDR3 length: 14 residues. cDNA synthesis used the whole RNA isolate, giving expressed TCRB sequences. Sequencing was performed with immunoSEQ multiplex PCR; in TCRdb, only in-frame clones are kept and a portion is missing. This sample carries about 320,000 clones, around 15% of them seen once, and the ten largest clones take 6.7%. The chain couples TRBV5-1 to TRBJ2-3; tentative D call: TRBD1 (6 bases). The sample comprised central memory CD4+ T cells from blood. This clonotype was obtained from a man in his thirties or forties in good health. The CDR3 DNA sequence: TGCGCCAGCACCAGGACAGCTAGCACAGATACGCAGTATTTT. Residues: CASTRTASTDTQYF.